Listed below are T cell receptor beta chains from one sample, sequenced in a study of vaccination and CD4 T cells after COVID-19. TCRdb used MiXCR to reprocess the PCR reads, holding one entry per CDR3 protein. Here the sample spans around 3,200 distinct CDR3 sequences, 77% being singletons. These receptors have no known antigen. Sequenced: CD4+ T cells from blood, cultured in vitro. Receptors originate from a human donor who had recovered from COVID-19. Each CDR3 is given with its conserved first and last residue. The D gene is left open where the match is weak. Size is omitted from some rows. Given values are once, few, many or a class for expanded clones.

d_call	j_call	clone_size	v_call	cdr3_nt	cdr3_aa
NA	TRBJ1-6	NA	TRBV12-3/TRBV12-4	TGTGCCAGCAGCCCGTTCAAGGAATCGGGTTCACCCCTCCACTTT	CASSPFKESGSPLHF
TRBD1	TRBJ2-2	few	TRBV6-1	TGTGCCAGCAGACCCCCCGGGACAGGACAAAATGGGGAGCTGTTTTTT	CASRPPGTGQNGELFF
NA	TRBJ2-1	NA	TRBV6-1	TGTGCCAGCTCAAGGGGTCTAGGGCAGTTCTTC	CASSRGLGQFF
NA	TRBJ1-1	NA	TRBV6-1	TGTGCCAGCCGAAGCACTGAAGCTTTCTTT	CASRSTEAFF
NA	TRBJ2-7	large	TRBV5-5	TGTGCCAGCAGCGACAGGTTCTACGAGCAGTACTTC	CASSDRFYEQYF
NA	TRBJ1-5	few	TRBV21-1	TGTGCCAGCAGCAAGAGGGGCCGCAATCAGCCCCAGCATTTT	CASSKRGRNQPQHF
TRBD2	TRBJ2-3	few	TRBV7-2	TGTGCCAGCAGCGACGTGGGGGGGTCGAATACGCAGTATTTT	CASSDVGGSNTQYF
TRBD1	TRBJ2-3	medium-sized	TRBV20-1	TGCAGTGCTCCGACAGGGGGCAAGAAGGATACGCAGTATTTT	CSAPTGGKKDTQYF
NA	TRBJ2-2	NA	TRBV20-1	TGCAGTGCTAGAGATCCCGCAGGTTCGAACACCGGGGAGCTGTTTTTT	CSARDPAGSNTGELFF
TRBD1	TRBJ1-2	large	TRBV10-3	TGTGCCACAACCGAGGGGGACAGGGGCTTTAACCGCTACACCTTC	CATTEGDRGFNRYTF
NA	TRBJ1-5	NA	TRBV7-5	NA	CISVPEAEDALGGQPQHF
NA	TRBJ1-1	hyperexpanded	TRBV10-3	TGTGCCATCAGTGAGCCCTTCGGGACGCGGAATGAAGCTTTCTTT	CAISEPFGTRNEAFF
TRBD1	TRBJ1-6	NA	TRBV12-3/TRBV12-4	TGTGCCAGCAGTTCAGACAGGGTTTGGTCACCCCTCCACTTT	CASSSDRVWSPLHF
TRBD1	TRBJ1-6	NA	TRBV4-1	TGCGCCAGCAGCCAAGAGACAGGGATTGTTGGATCACCCCTCCACTTT	CASSQETGIVGSPLHF
TRBD1	TRBJ1-2	NA	TRBV10-2	TGCGCCAAAACACCCCAGGGGGCAAGGCTCACCAACTATGGCTACACCTTC	CAKTPQGARLTNYGYTF
NA	TRBJ2-2	few	TRBV27	TGTGCCAGCACCCGACCCCCCGGGGAGCTGTTTTTT	CASTRPPGELFF
TRBD1	TRBJ1-1	NA	TRBV7-3	TGTGCCAGCAGCTTAAAGGGACGGACAGGGGTGAACACTGAAGCTTTCTTT	CASSLKGRTGVNTEAFF
NA	TRBJ1-1	NA	TRBV7-2	TGTGCCAGCAGCTTAGAGGAGGGGAGGAACACTGAAGCTTTCTTT	CASSLEEGRNTEAFF
NA	TRBJ2-3	NA	TRBV7-9	TGTGCCAGCAGCTTAGCGAGGACAGATACGCAGTATTTT	CASSLARTDTQYF